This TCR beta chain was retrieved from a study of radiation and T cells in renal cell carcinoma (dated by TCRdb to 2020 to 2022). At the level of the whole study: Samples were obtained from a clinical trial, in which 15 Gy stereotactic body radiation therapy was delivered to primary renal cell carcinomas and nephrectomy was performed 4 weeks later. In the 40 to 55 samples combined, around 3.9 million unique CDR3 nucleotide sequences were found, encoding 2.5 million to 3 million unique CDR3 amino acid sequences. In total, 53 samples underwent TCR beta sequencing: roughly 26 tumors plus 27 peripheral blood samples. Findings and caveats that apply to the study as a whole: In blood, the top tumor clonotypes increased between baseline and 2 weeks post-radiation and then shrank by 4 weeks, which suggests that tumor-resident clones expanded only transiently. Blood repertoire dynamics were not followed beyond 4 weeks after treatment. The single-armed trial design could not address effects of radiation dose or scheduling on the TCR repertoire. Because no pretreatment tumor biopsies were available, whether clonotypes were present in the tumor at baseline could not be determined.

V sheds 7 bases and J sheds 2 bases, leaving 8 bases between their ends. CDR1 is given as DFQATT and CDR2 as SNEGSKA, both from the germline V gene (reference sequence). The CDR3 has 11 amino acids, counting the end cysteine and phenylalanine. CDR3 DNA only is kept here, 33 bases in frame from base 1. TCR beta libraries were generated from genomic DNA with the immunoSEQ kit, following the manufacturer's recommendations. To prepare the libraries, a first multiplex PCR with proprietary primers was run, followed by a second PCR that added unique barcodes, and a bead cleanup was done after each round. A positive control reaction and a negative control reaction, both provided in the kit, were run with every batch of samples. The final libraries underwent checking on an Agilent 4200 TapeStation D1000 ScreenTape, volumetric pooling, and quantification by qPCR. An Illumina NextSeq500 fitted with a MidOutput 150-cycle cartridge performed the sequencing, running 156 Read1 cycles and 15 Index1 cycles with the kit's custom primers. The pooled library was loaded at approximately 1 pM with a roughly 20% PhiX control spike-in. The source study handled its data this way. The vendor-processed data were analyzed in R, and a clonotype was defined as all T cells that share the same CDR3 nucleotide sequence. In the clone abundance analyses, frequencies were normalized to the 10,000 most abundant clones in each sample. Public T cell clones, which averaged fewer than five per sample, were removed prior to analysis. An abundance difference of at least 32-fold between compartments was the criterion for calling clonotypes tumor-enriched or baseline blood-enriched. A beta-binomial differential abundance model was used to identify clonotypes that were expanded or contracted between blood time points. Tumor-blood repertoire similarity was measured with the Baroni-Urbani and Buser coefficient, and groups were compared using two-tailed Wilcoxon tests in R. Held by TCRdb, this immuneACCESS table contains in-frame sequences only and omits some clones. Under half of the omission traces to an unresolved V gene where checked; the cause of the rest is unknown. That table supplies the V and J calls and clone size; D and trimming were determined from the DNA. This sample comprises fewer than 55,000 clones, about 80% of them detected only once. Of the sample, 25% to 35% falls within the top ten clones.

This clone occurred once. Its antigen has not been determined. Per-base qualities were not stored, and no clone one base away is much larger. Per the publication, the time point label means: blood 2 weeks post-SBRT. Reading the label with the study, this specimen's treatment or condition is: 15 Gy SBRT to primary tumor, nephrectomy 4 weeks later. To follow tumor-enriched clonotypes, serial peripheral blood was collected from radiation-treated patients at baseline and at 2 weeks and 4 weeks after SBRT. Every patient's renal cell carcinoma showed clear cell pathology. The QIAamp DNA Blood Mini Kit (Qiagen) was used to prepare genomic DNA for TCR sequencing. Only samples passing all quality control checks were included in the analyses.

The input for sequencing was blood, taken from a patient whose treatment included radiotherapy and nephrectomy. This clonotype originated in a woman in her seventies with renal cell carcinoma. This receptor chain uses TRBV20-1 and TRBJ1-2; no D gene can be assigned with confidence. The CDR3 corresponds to CSVWGNYGYTF. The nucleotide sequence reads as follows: TGCAGTGTTTGGGGAAACTATGGCTACACCTTC.